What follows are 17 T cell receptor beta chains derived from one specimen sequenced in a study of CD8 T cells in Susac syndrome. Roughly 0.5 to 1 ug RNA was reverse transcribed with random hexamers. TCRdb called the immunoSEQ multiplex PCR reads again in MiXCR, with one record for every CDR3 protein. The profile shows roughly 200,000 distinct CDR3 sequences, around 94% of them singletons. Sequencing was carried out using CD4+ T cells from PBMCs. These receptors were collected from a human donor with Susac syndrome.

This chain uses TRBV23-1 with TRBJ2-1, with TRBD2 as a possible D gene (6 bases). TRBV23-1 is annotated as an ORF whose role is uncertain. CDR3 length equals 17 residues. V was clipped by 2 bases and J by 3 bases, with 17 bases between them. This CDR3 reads CASSQTLWRGFYNEQFF. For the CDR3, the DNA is TGCGCCAGCAGTCAAACCCTATGGAGGGGATTCTACAATGAGCAGTTCTTC.

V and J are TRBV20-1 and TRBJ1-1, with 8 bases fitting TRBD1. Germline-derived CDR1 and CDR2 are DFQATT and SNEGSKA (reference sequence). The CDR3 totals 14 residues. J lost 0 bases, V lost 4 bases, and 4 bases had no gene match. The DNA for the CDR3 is TGCAGTGCTACACAGGACAGGGTGAACACTGAAGCTTTCTTT. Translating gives CSATQDRVNTEAFF.

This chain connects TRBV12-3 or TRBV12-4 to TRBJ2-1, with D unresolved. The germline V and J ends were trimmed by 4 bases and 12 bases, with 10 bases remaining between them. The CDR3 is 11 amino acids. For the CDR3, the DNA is TGTGCCAGCAGTTCCGATGAGGTGCAGTTCTTC. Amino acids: CASSSDEVQFF.

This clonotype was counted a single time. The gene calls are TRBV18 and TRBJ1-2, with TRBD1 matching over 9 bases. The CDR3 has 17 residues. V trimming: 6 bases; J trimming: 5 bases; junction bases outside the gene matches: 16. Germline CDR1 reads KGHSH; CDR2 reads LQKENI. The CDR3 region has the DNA TGTGCCAGCTCCCTCGGCGGGGACAGGGAGCCTCCATATGGCTACACCTTC. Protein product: CASSLGGDREPPYGYTF.

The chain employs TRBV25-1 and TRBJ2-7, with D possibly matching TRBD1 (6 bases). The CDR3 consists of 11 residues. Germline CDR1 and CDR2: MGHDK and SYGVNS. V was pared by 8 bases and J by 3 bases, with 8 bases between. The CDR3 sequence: CASEDSYEQYF. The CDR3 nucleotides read TGTGCCAGCGAGGACAGCTACGAGCAGTACTTC.

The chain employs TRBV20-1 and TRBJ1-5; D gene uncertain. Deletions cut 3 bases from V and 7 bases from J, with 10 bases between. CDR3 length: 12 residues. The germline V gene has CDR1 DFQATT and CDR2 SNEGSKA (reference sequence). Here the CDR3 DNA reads TGCAGTGCTAGGAAAATGGGACAGCCCCAGCATTTT. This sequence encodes CSARKMGQPQHF.

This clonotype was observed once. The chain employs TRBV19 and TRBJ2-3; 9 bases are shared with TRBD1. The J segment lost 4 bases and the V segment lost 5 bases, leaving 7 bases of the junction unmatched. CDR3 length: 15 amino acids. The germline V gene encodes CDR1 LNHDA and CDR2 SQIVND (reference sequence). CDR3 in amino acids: CASSQDRGSADTQYF. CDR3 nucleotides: TGTGCCAGTAGTCAGGACAGGGGTTCGGCAGATACGCAGTATTTT.

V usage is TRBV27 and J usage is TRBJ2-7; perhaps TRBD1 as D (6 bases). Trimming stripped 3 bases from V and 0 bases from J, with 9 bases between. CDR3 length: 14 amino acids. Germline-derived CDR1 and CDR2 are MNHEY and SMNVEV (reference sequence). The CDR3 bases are TGTGCCAGCAGTTTTAGGGACAACTCCTACGAGCAGTACTTC. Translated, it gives CASSFRDNSYEQYF.

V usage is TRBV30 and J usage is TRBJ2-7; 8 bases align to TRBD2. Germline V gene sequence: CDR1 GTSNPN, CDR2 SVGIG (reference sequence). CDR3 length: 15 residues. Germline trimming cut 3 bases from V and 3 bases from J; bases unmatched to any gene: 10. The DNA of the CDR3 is TGTGCCTGGAGCCTCCTACGTAGCGGGGTCTACGAGCAGTACTTC. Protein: CAWSLLRSGVYEQYF. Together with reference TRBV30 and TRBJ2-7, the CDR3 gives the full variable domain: SQTIHQWPATLVQPVGSPLSLECTVEGTSNPNLYWYRQAAGRGLQLLFYSVGIGQISSEVPQNLSASRPQDRQFILSSKKLLLSDSGFYLCAWSLLRSGVYEQYFGPGTRLTVT.

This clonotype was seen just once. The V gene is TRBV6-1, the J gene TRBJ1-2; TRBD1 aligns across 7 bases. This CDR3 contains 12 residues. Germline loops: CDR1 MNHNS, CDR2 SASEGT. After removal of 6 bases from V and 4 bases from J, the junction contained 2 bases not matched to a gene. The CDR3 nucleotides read TGTGCCAGCAGGGACAGGCTCTATGGCTACACCTTC. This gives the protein CASRDRLYGYTF.

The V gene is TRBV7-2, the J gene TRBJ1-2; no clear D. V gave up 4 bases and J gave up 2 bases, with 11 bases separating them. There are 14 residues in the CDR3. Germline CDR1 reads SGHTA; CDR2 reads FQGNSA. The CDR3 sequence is CASSSGRGNYGYTF. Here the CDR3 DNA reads TGTGCCAGCAGCTCCGGGCGGGGAAACTATGGCTACACCTTC.

For the CDR3, the DNA is TGTGCCTGGAAGCGGGGGGGCCACACCGGGGAGCTGTTTTTT. It codes for CAWKRGGHTGELFF. V is TRBV30 and J is TRBJ2-2; 10 positions agree with TRBD2. The CDR3 runs to 14 residues. With 4 bases clipped from V and 3 bases from J, the junction kept 2 bases outside the gene matches. Germline CDR1 reads GTSNPN; CDR2 reads SVGIG (reference sequence).

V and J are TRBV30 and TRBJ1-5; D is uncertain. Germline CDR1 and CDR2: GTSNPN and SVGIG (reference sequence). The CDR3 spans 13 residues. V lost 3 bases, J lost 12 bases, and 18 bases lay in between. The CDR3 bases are TGTGCCTGGAGGGACCGAGCGTCTCGGCTCCAGCATTTT. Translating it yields CAWRDRASRLQHF.

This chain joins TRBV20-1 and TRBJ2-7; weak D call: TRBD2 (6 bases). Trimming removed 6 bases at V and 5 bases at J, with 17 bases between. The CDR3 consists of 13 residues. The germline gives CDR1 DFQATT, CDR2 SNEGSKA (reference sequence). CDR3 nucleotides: TGCAGTGCAAGACTAGGTCGCTTTGACGAGCAGTACTTC. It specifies CSARLGRFDEQYF.

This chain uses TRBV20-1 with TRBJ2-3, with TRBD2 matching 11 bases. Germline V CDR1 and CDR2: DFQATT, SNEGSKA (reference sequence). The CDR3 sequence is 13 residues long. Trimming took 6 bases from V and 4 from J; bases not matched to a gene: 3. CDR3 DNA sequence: TGCAGTGCCCTTAGCGGGAGGGCAGATACGCAGTATTTT. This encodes CSALSGRADTQYF.

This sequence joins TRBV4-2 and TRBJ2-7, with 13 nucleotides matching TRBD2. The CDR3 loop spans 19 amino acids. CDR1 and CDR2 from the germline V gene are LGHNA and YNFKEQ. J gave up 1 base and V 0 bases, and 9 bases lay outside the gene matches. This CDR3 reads CASSQEKGLAGVTSYEQYF. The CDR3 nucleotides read TGTGCCAGCAGCCAAGAGAAAGGACTAGCGGGAGTTACGTCCTACGAGCAGTACTTC.

The CDR3 here is CSVDEGIGEQYF. The CDR3 DNA sequence: TGCAGCGTTGATGAGGGTATAGGCGAGCAGTACTTC. The chain carries TRBV29-1 and TRBJ2-7, with D perhaps matching TRBD2 (5 bases). Looked up from germline, CDR1 is SQVTM and CDR2 is ANQGSEA. The CDR3 has 12 residues. V gave up 3 bases and J gave up 6 bases, with 12 bases separating them.